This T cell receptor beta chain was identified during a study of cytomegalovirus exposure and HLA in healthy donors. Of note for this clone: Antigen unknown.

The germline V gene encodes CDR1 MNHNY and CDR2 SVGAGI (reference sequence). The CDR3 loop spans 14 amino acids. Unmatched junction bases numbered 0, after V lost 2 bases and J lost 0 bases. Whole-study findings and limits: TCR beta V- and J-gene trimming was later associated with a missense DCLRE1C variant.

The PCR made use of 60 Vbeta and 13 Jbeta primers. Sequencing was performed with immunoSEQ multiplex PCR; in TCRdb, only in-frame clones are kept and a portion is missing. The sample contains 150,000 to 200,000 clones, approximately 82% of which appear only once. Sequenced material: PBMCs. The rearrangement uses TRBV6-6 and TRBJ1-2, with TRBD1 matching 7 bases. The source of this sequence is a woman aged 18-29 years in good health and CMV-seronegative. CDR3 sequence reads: CASSYGTANYGYTF. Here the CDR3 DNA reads TGTGCCAGCAGTTACGGGACAGCTAACTATGGCTACACCTTC.